Listed here are 27 T cell receptor beta chains from one sample, sequenced in a study of cytomegalovirus exposure and HLA in healthy donors. Sequencing used immunoSEQ multiplex PCR; TCRdb keeps in-frame clones, though not all of them. The table records under 200,000 clones, about nine tenths of them present only once. Sequenced: PBMCs. Source of these receptors: a young man in good health and CMV-seropositive.

V and J are TRBV4-1 and TRBJ2-1; no clear D. The CDR3 consists of 21 residues. V lost 1 base and J 2 bases, leaving 27 bases between the germline ends. The germline V gene has CDR1 MGHRA and CDR2 YSYEKL. CDR3 DNA sequence: TGCGCCAGCAGCCAAGTTTATCTCTCGCAATCCTATAGACTCACCTACAATGAGCAGTTCTTC. This codes for CASSQVYLSQSYRLTYNEQFF.

The chain links TRBV5-1 to TRBJ2-7, with TRBD1 matching 9 bases. V was pared by 0 bases and J by 6 bases, with 7 bases of the junction left unmatched. Germline CDR1 reads SGHRS; CDR2 reads YFSETQ. The CDR3 has 15 amino acids. In DNA form, the CDR3 reads TGCGCCAGCAGCTTGGACCGCGGGACAGGGATCGAGCAGTACTTC. This translates into CASSLDRGTGIEQYF.

The chain carries TRBV15 and TRBJ2-1; D unresolved. V shed 0 bases and J shed 3 bases, with 12 bases lying between them. This CDR3 has 16 amino acids. Germline loops: CDR1 LNHNV, CDR2 YYDKDF (reference sequence). CDR3 residues: CATSRDRGFNYNEQFF. As DNA, the CDR3 is TGTGCCACCAGCAGAGATCGAGGATTCAACTACAATGAGCAGTTCTTC.

The chain combines TRBV9 with TRBJ2-3; D possibly corresponds to TRBD2 (6 bases). Germline assignment: CDR1 SGDLS and CDR2 YYNGEE. The CDR3 is 15 amino acids. V was clipped by 3 bases and J by 6 bases, with 17 bases between them. CDR3 in DNA: TGTGCCAGCAGCGCGGAGGGGAGTCAGGGTGATACGCAGTATTTT. Protein product: CASSAEGSQGDTQYF.

The chain couples TRBV5-1 to TRBJ2-2; tentatively, D is TRBD1 (6 bases). The CDR3 runs to 16 residues. Per the germline V gene, CDR1 is SGHRS and CDR2 is YFSETQ. The germline V and J ends were trimmed by 0 bases and 2 bases, with 11 bases remaining between them. The CDR3 sequence is CASSLGFGTNTGELFF. In DNA form, the CDR3 reads TGCGCCAGCAGCTTGGGCTTCGGGACAAACACCGGGGAGCTGTTTTTT.

The chain joins TRBV6-6 to TRBJ2-2; no clear D. Per germline, CDR1 MNHNY and CDR2 SVGAGI (reference sequence). The CDR3 is made up of 13 amino acids. V gave up 2 bases and J gave up 2 bases, with 3 bases separating them. CDR3 DNA: TGTGCCAGCAGTTACACAAACACCGGGGAGCTGTTTTTT. Encoded protein: CASSYTNTGELFF.

The J gene is TRBJ2-3, the V gene TRBV4-2, with 13 bases that match TRBD2. In germline, CDR1 is LGHNA, CDR2 YNFKEQ. J was trimmed by 5 bases and V by 4 bases; bases with no gene match: 3. The CDR3 sequence is 15 residues long. CDR3 DNA: TGTGCCAGCAGCCCGACTAGCGGGAGGAGAGATACGCAGTATTTT. This translates into CASSPTSGRRDTQYF.

V and J are TRBV19 and TRBJ1-2, with TRBD1 matching over 7 bases. Germline trimming cut 9 bases from V and 8 bases from J; bases unmatched to any gene: 12. This CDR3 contains 13 residues. Germline loops: CDR1 LNHDA, CDR2 SQIVND (reference sequence). CDR3 sequence reads: CASKPGQKWGYTF. The CDR3 nucleotides read TGTGCCAGCAAACCGGGACAGAAATGGGGCTACACCTTC.

The chain employs TRBV9 and TRBJ2-1; 7 nucleotides align to TRBD2. V dropped 3 bases and J dropped 5; count of bases not matched to a gene: 8. Per germline, CDR1 SGDLS and CDR2 YYNGEE. The CDR3 spans 15 residues. CDR3 sequence (DNA): TGTGCCAGCAGCGAAGGCGGGAGTAGCCACAATGAGCAGTTCTTC. Translating gives CASSEGGSSHNEQFF.

The chain joins TRBV9 to TRBJ1-3; D might be TRBD1 (5 bases). The germline gives CDR1 SGDLS, CDR2 YYNGEE. V was trimmed by 3 bases and J by 1 base, leaving 11 bases between them. CDR3 size: 15 residues. Here the CDR3 DNA reads TGTGCCAGCAGCGCAGACCAGGGATCTGGAAACACCATATATTTT. This encodes CASSADQGSGNTIYF. The whole variable domain, filled in from reference TRBV9 and TRBJ1-3, reads DSGVTQTPKHLITATGQRVTLRCSPRSGDLSVYWYQQSLDQGLQFLIQYYNGEERAKGNILERFSAQQFPDLHSELNLSSLELGDSALYFCASSADQGSGNTIYFGEGSWLTVV.

CDR3 DNA sequence: TGTGCCAGCAGTCCACCACAGGGGAACACTGAAGCTTTCTTT. It specifies CASSPPQGNTEAFF. This chain connects TRBV6-6 to TRBJ1-1, with D possibly being TRBD1 (6 bases). The CDR3 is 14 residues long. The germline V gene encodes CDR1 MNHNY and CDR2 SVGAGI (reference sequence). V shed 5 bases and J shed 1 base, with 11 bases lying between them.

This chain links TRBV5-1 with TRBJ2-3, with D perhaps TRBD2 (6 bases). This CDR3 is built from 16 residues. The V gene lost 0 bases and the J gene lost 1 base, with 12 bases spanning the gap. The V gene's germline CDR1 is SGHRS and CDR2 YFSETQ. The CDR3 reads CASSLDAGFGTDTQYF. CDR3 in DNA: TGCGCCAGCAGCTTGGATGCGGGGTTTGGCACAGATACGCAGTATTTT.

Concerning this clone: The identical CDR3 is also encoded by other nucleotide sequences in the sample. The genes are TRBV4-2 and TRBJ2-7; D is unclear. V was pared by 0 bases and J by 0 bases, with 6 bases between. From germline, CDR1 is LGHNA and CDR2 YNFKEQ. This CDR3 spans 14 amino acids. DNA for the CDR3: TGTGCCAGCAGCCAAGATCCCAGCTCCTACGAGCAGTACTTC. It yields the protein CASSQDPSSYEQYF.

The CDR3 coding sequence is TGTGCCAGCAGCTATGACAGGGTCGAGAAGCCCCAGCATTTT. The encoded protein is CASSYDRVEKPQHF. The chain recombines TRBV7-9 with TRBJ1-5; 7 bases match TRBD1. From germline, CDR1 is SEHNR and CDR2 FQNEAQ (reference sequence). Trimming cost V 4 bases and J 8 bases; bases outside gene matches: 8. The CDR3 length is 14 residues.

As DNA, the CDR3 is TGCGCCAGCAGCTTGGAGGGGACAGTTAATCAGCCCCAGCATTTT. It codes for CASSLEGTVNQPQHF. This chain connects TRBV5-1 to TRBJ1-5; 7 nucleotides line up with TRBD1. The CDR3 runs to 15 residues. The trim removed 0 bases at V and 4 bases at J, leaving 4 bases unmatched. Germline CDR1 is SGHRS and CDR2 is YFSETQ.

This chain joins TRBV7-8 and TRBJ2-1, with TRBD1 matching 8 bases. V lost 2 bases and J lost 1; bases outside the gene matches: 1. Germline V gene sequence: CDR1 SGHVS, CDR2 FQNEAQ. The CDR3 runs to 15 residues. The CDR3 DNA reads TGTGCCAGCAGCTTAAGGACAGGGTCCTACAATGAGCAGTTCTTC. It encodes CASSLRTGSYNEQFF.

The chain joins TRBV30 to TRBJ2-5; D may be TRBD1 (5 bases). This CDR3 region has 14 residues. CDR1 GTSNPN and CDR2 SVGIG come from the germline V gene (reference sequence). Trimming cost V 0 bases and J 1 base, with 9 bases left between them. Here the CDR3 reads CAWSVQGAQETQYF. The CDR3 nucleotides are TGTGCCTGGAGTGTACAAGGGGCCCAAGAGACCCAGTACTTC.

The gene calls are TRBV28 and TRBJ1-1, with D possibly TRBD1 on 5 matching bases. The CDR3 is made up of 15 amino acids. Germline values: CDR1 MDHEN, CDR2 SYDVKM. V was cut by 0 bases and J by 1 base, with 9 bases left in between. The CDR3 DNA is TGTGCCAGCAGTTTATGGGACACCCAGAACACTGAAGCTTTCTTT. This gives the protein CASSLWDTQNTEAFF.

CDR3 in amino acids: CATHREGSETQYF. In DNA form, the CDR3 reads TGTGCCACCCACAGGGAGGGGAGTGAGACCCAGTACTTC. The rearrangement links TRBV6-5 to TRBJ2-5, with D possibly being TRBD2 (7 bases). In germline, CDR1 is MNHEY, CDR2 SVGAGI. The CDR3 spans 13 residues. V dropped 10 bases and J dropped 5 bases, with 17 bases sitting between them.

Only a few counts were recorded for this clone. The CDR3 here is CASSLVRDRGSEQYF. The CDR3 DNA is TGTGCCAGCAGCTTAGTTCGGGACAGGGGTAGCGAGCAGTACTTC. The chain links TRBV7-9 to TRBJ2-7; 10 bases map to TRBD1. Germline trimming cut 1 base from V and 6 bases from J; bases unmatched to any gene: 6. The V gene's germline CDR1 is SEHNR and CDR2 FQNEAQ (reference sequence). CDR3 length equals 15 residues.

V usage is TRBV4-1 and J usage is TRBJ1-2; TRBD1 agrees at 7 bases. From germline, CDR1 is MGHRA and CDR2 YSYEKL. This CDR3 spans 14 amino acids. Trimming at V came to 1 base and at J to 8 bases, leaving 7 bases not matched to a gene. DNA of the CDR3: TGCGCCAGCAGCCAAGTGTTACAGGGGAGAGGCTACACCTTC. Protein sequence: CASSQVLQGRGYTF.

This clone is a singleton in its sample. The chain combines TRBV7-9 with TRBJ2-1; 11 positions agree with TRBD2. The CDR3 is 17 residues long. From germline, CDR1 is SEHNR and CDR2 FQNEAQ (reference sequence). Trimming at V came to 5 bases and at J to 6 bases, leaving 12 bases not matched to a gene. The CDR3, as DNA: TGTGCCAGCAGCCCCCTAGCGGGAGGAGGGAGACCCAATGAGCAGTTCTTC. Amino acid sequence: CASSPLAGGGRPNEQFF.

Regarding this clone: The junction departs from the called germline gene at one end, perhaps through a read error. V is TRBV6-1 and J is TRBJ2-5; 8 bases match TRBD2. This CDR3 is 14 amino acids long. Per the germline V gene, CDR1 is MNHNS and CDR2 is SASEGT. CDR3 protein: CASSEGTRQETQYF. In DNA, the CDR3 is TGTGCCAGCAGCGAAGGGACTAGGCAAGAGACCCAGTACTTC.

The chain carries TRBV6-1 and TRBJ2-3; D not certain. CDR3 length equals 11 residues. Germline V gives CDR1 MNHNS, CDR2 SASEGT. The germline V and J ends were trimmed by 6 bases and 3 bases, with 4 bases remaining between them. The DNA of the CDR3 is TGTGCCAGCAGCTTGACAGATACGCAGTATTTT. This translates into CASSLTDTQYF.

The V gene is TRBV29-1, the J gene TRBJ1-1; D gene uncertain. The CDR3 covers 13 residues. V was cut by 6 bases and J by 5 bases, with 16 bases left in between. Germline lookup yields CDR1 SQVTM and CDR2 ANQGSEA. The DNA for the CDR3 is TGCAGCGTCCAACCCGCGGCCGAAACTGAAGCTTTCTTT. Translation gives CSVQPAAETEAFF. The full variable domain, rest sourced from reference TRBV29-1 and TRBJ1-1, is SAVISQKPSRDICQRGTSLTIQCQVDSQVTMMFWYRQQPGQSLTLIATANQGSEATYESGFVIDKFPISRPNLTFSTLTVSNMSPEDSSIYLCSVQPAAETEAFFGQGTRLTVV.

The CDR3 sequence: CASRQGGEQYF. The CDR3 DNA reads as TGTGCCAGCAGACAGGGGGGCGAGCAGTACTTC. The chain is built from TRBV2 and TRBJ2-5; 8 bases agree with TRBD1. The J call may be faulty, since TRBJ2-7 better matches the DNA end. Germline V lookup: CDR1 SNHLY, CDR2 FYNNEI. The CDR3 contains 11 residues.

The V call is TRBV28, the J call TRBJ1-2; the D gene is possibly TRBD1 (5 bases). The V and J ends lost 3 bases and 6 bases respectively, with 11 bases between them. The CDR3 sequence is 13 residues long. Germline CDR1 reads MDHEN; CDR2 reads SYDVKM. CDR3 residues: CASSFGQSDGYTF. The CDR3 DNA follows: TGTGCCAGCAGTTTCGGACAATCGGATGGCTACACCTTC.